The rows below give T cell receptor beta chains drawn from one sample of a study of OX40 agonist ivuxolimab in advanced cancers. Method: immunoSEQ multiplex PCR; TCRdb's copy keeps in-frame clones and lacks some. The sample consists of approximately 70,000 clones, around 90% of them appearing once. The specimen comprised CD4+ or CD8+ T cells sorted from blood, sampled in a trial of the OX40 agonist ivuxolimab. Receptor source: an adult with an advanced solid tumor such as melanoma, head and neck, liver or kidney cancer. Both conserved end residues are part of each CDR3.

J gene | V gene | CDR3 protein
TRBJ2-5 | TRBV27 | CASSRGPGVLGETQYF
TRBJ2-7 | TRBV5-1 | CASSPWGPTGLTGIEYEQYF
TRBJ2-1 | TRBV5-8 | CASSLNEGYSSYNEQFF
TRBJ1-1 | TRBV27 | CASSILGQGSEAFF
TRBJ1-2 | TRBV7-9 | CASTYNQQGLYGYTF
TRBJ2-5 | TRBV27 | CASSLLGQEETRYF
TRBJ1-1 | TRBV5-1 | CASSLPGTARNTEAFF
TRBJ2-4 | TRBV4-3 | CASSQDWGQGENIQYF
TRBJ1-5 | TRBV27 | CASSLSWNQPQHF
TRBJ1-5 | TRBV19 | CASSNTDTFNQPQHF
TRBJ2-7 | TRBV27 | CASSLRASSEQYF
TRBJ2-3 | TRBV25-1 | CASSELTGIFTDTQYF
TRBJ2-3 | TRBV15 | CATSRVPPPPDTQYF
TRBJ2-1 | TRBV18 | CASSPELGTGNEQFF
TRBJ2-7 | TRBV18 | CASSPPGPYEQYF
TRBJ1-2 | TRBV30 | CAWSVDFPRDGYTF
TRBJ2-5 | TRBV27 | CASSLSDIQETQYF
TRBJ2-7 | TRBV4-2 | CASSPSLDEQYF
TRBJ2-3 | TRBV5-1 | CASSLFGTSGDTQYF
TRBJ2-7 | TRBV11-2 | CASSLGSPEQYF
TRBJ1-1 | TRBV19 | CASSIGSNTEAFF
TRBJ2-2 | TRBV7-2 | CASSLSGGGQRTGELFF
TRBJ1-3 | TRBV9 | CASSVGHWDREDGNTIYF
TRBJ2-2 | TRBV18 | CASSLDTGELFF
TRBJ1-5 | TRBV4-2 | CASSQDRQNQPQHF
TRBJ1-2 | TRBV9 | CASSVGQGADYGYTF
TRBJ2-6 | TRBV27 | CASRRTSVSSGANVLTF
TRBJ2-2 | TRBV7-9 | CASSLSTGDLNTGELFF
TRBJ2-7 | TRBV19 | CASNDRASSYEQYF
TRBJ2-1 | TRBV6-6 | CASSYGHSNEQFF
TRBJ1-1 | TRBV7-9 | CASSMRTGRRMNTEAFF
TRBJ1-4 | TRBV27 | CASSLYVNEKLFF
TRBJ2-1 | TRBV28 | CASSLRTSGNEQFF
TRBJ2-1 | TRBV19 | CASSIDGEGYYNEQFF
TRBJ1-5 | TRBV6-4 | CARGPSAGKRGLGNQPQHF
TRBJ2-4 | TRBV2 | CASRGHPAMAKNIQYF
TRBJ1-6 | TRBV4-2 | CASSQERQESPLHF
TRBJ2-2 | TRBV7-8 | CASSLVSNTNTGELFF
TRBJ1-1 | TRBV4-2 | CASSQVGGNTEAFF
TRBJ1-1 | TRBV9 | CASSVVANTEAFF
TRBJ2-1 | TRBV4-3 | CASSSGLAGGDEQFF
TRBJ2-3 | TRBV9 | CASSGSTDTQYF
TRBJ2-1 | TRBV5-1 | CASSPGGSGTNEQFF
TRBJ2-3 | TRBV7-9 | CASSSWTRSDTQYF
TRBJ2-6 | TRBV5-6 | CASSLTGTGDRMGLPTF
TRBJ1-1 | TRBV5-5 | CASSGGPGGGPEAFF
TRBJ2-1 | TRBV9 | CASSVGLAVYNEQFF
TRBJ2-2 | TRBV7-6 | CASSSGQGLAFPGELFF
TRBJ1-2 | TRBV19 | CASSPISGYGYTF
TRBJ1-5 | TRBV7-6 | CASSLEAGNQPQHF
TRBJ2-2 | TRBV7-8 | CASSPQHRRNTGELFF
TRBJ1-1 | TRBV7-8 | CASSITGYTEAFF